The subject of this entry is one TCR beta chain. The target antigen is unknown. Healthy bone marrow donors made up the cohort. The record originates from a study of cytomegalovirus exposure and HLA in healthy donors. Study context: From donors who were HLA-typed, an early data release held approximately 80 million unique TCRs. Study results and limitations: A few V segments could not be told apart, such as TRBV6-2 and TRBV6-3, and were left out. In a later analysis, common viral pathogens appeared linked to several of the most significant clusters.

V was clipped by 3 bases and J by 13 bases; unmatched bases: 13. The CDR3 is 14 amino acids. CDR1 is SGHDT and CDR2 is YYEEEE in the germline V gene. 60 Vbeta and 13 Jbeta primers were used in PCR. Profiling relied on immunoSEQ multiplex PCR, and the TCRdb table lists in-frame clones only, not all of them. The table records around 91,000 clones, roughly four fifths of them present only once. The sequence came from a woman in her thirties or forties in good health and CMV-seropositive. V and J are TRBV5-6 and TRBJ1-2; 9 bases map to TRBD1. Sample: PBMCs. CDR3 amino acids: CASSSGQGRALSTF. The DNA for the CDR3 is TGTGCCAGCAGCTCGGGACAGGGACGAGCGTTAAGCACCTTC. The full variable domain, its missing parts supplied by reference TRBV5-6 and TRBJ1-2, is DAGVTQSPTHLIKTRGQQVTLRCSPKSGHDTVSWYQQALGQGPQFIFQYYEEEERQRGNFPDRFSGHQFPNYSSELNVNALLLGDSALYLCASSSGQGRALSTFGSGTRLTVV.